This passage covers 15 T cell receptor beta chains from one sample sequenced in a study of shared clonotypes between healthy human individuals. The assay was immunoSEQ multiplex PCR, and TCRdb's table has in-frame clones only and misses some. Of around 1 million clones in the sample, approximately 80% were seen once. Input material: memory CD4+ T cells sorted from blood. As to subset: CD45RA-negative fraction. Receptor source: a man aged 18-30 years in good health.

The V call is TRBV19, the J call TRBJ2-6; no clear D. Germline CDR1 is LNHDA and CDR2 is SQIVND (reference sequence). CDR3 length equals 16 residues. V was cut by 5 bases and J by 2 bases, with 13 bases left in between. The CDR3 spells CASSLTWTAGANVLTF. As DNA, the CDR3 is TGTGCCAGTAGTTTGACCTGGACGGCTGGGGCCAACGTCCTGACTTTC.

This chain uses TRBV2 with TRBJ1-5; possibly TRBD1 for D (5 bases). Trimming pared 4 bases from V and 0 bases from J, leaving 7 bases between. The CDR3 has 14 residues. CDR1 is SNHLY, CDR2 FYNNEI, per germline. The CDR3 protein is CASSGGSSNQPQHF. The CDR3 DNA follows: TGTGCCAGCAGTGGGGGCAGTAGCAATCAGCCCCAGCATTTT.

The chain uses TRBV6-1 and TRBJ1-2; perhaps TRBD1 as D (5 bases). V was shortened by 3 bases and J by 1 base, with 9 bases between the two germline ends. From germline, CDR1 is MNHNS and CDR2 SASEGT. The CDR3 totals 14 residues. The CDR3 protein is CASSESRVNYGYTF. The CDR3 bases are TGTGCCAGCAGTGAGTCCAGGGTTAACTATGGCTACACCTTC.

This chain joins TRBV20-1 and TRBJ2-1; TRBD1 agrees at 7 bases. Trimming at V came to 5 bases and at J to 7 bases, leaving 2 bases not matched to a gene. CDR3 size: 11 residues. Germline loops: CDR1 DFQATT, CDR2 SNEGSKA (reference sequence). DNA for the CDR3: TGCAGTGCTCCGACAGGGAATGAGCAGTTCTTC. Translating it yields CSAPTGNEQFF.

V usage is TRBV5-4 and J usage is TRBJ2-1; maybe TRBD1 (6 bases). V was trimmed by 3 bases and J by 10 bases, leaving 17 bases between them. CDR1 is SGHNT, CDR2 YYREEE, per germline (reference sequence). This CDR3 spans 14 amino acids. Here the CDR3 reads CASSSRQALGEQFF. CDR3 coding DNA: TGTGCCAGCAGCTCGCGACAGGCCCTAGGGGAGCAGTTCTTC.

This chain's CDR3 is CASRETGVANYGYTF. The CDR3 bases are TGTGCCAGCAGAGAGACAGGGGTGGCCAACTATGGCTACACCTTC. This chain connects TRBV2 to TRBJ1-2; 8 bases are shared with TRBD1. This CDR3 comprises 15 residues. The ends lost 6 bases at V and 2 bases at J; junction bases unmatched: 8. CDR1 and CDR2 from the germline V gene are SNHLY and FYNNEI.

The chain is built from TRBV28 and TRBJ1-4; D ambiguous. Deletions cut 8 bases from V and 3 bases from J, with 7 bases between. Per germline, CDR1 MDHEN and CDR2 SYDVKM. This CDR3 region has 12 residues. CDR3 DNA: TGTGCCAGCCGGGTCTCTAATGAAAAACTGTTTTTT. It codes for CASRVSNEKLFF.

The chain combines TRBV30 with TRBJ1-2; a weak D match, TRBD1 (5 bases). CDR3 length equals 13 residues. Per the germline V gene, CDR1 is GTSNPN and CDR2 is SVGIG (reference sequence). Trimming left V 3 bases short and J 8 bases short, with 16 bases between. CDR3 nucleotide sequence: TGTGCCTGGAGGGGAGACAGTATCGGAGGCTACACCTTC. Translating gives CAWRGDSIGGYTF.

This clone was counted many times. The genes are TRBV23-1 and TRBJ1-6; TRBD1 matches 9 bases. TRBV23-1 is labeled an ORF, and its function is uncertain. Germline trimming cut 7 bases from V and 7 bases from J; bases unmatched to any gene: 5. This CDR3 comprises 14 residues. The CDR3 protein is CASTTGGKNSPLHF. CDR3 DNA: TGCGCCAGCACCACAGGGGGCAAAAATTCACCCCTCCACTTT.

V gene TRBV19 combines with J gene TRBJ2-5, with a tentative D call TRBD1 (6 bases). Trimming cost V 5 bases and J 4 bases, with 11 bases left between them. In germline, CDR1 is LNHDA, CDR2 SQIVND (reference sequence). The CDR3 runs 13 residues. The DNA for the CDR3 is TGTGCCAGTAGTCCAGGGGTTGGAGAGACCCAGTACTTC. This encodes CASSPGVGETQYF.

The chain combines TRBV25-1 with TRBJ1-4, with 9 bases fitting TRBD1. CDR1 and CDR2 from the germline V gene are MGHDK and SYGVNS. This CDR3 is built from 15 residues. V was pared by 5 bases and J by 6 bases, with 7 bases of the junction left unmatched. This chain's CDR3 is CASSPGTGWDEKLFF. Written as DNA, the CDR3 is TGTGCCAGCAGTCCAGGGACAGGGTGGGATGAAAAACTGTTTTTT.

The chain combines TRBV5-6 with TRBJ1-3; D is undetermined. V was pared by 4 bases and J by 0 bases, with 14 bases between. The CDR3 extends over 16 amino acids. In germline, CDR1 is SGHDT, CDR2 YYEEEE. The CDR3 protein is CASSGFDVNSGNTIYF. In DNA, the CDR3 is TGTGCCAGCAGCGGATTTGACGTGAACTCTGGAAACACCATATATTTT.

This sequence joins TRBV30 and TRBJ1-3; unclear D gene. The ends were cut back, 0 bases at V and 8 bases at J, with 14 bases in the middle. The CDR3 runs to 14 residues. Germline assignment: CDR1 GTSNPN and CDR2 SVGIG (reference sequence). The CDR3: CAWSVSRLSDTIYF. As DNA, the CDR3 is TGTGCCTGGAGTGTCTCCAGGTTATCGGACACCATATATTTT.

The rearrangement links TRBV25-1 to TRBJ2-1, with 8 bases identical to TRBD2. Germline V lookup: CDR1 MGHDK, CDR2 SYGVNS. The CDR3 runs to 13 residues. V shed 6 bases, J shed 9 bases, and the junction held 7 bases outside the gene matches. CDR3 nucleotide sequence: TGTGCCAGCAGCGTTTTCGGGGGGGCTGAGCAGTTCTTC. The encoded protein is CASSVFGGAEQFF. The full variable domain, in which reference TRBV25-1 and TRBJ2-1 provide the parts outside the CDR3, is EADIYQTPRYLVIGTGKKITLECSQTMGHDKMYWYQQDPGMELHLIHYSYGVNSTEKGDLSSESTVSRIRTEHFPLTLESARPSHTSQYLCASSVFGGAEQFFGPGTRLTVL.

Turning to this clone: It is likely a read error: a sequence one base away is far more abundant. V gene TRBV30 combines with J gene TRBJ1-5, with 10 bases that match TRBD1. This CDR3 is built from 14 residues. Germline values: CDR1 GTSNPN, CDR2 SVGIG (reference sequence). Trimming at V came to 5 bases and at J to 3 bases, leaving 4 bases not matched to a gene. The CDR3 DNA follows: TGTGCCTGGGAGACAGGGGGCTTCAATCAGCCCCAGCATTTT. Translated, it gives CAWETGGFNQPQHF.